Below, 9 T cell receptor beta chains from the same sample are listed, as sequenced in a study of blood T cell repertoires in COVID-19. The assay was immunoSEQ multiplex PCR, and TCRdb's table has in-frame clones only and misses some. The sample has under 200,000 clones, roughly nine tenths seen once. The sample was peripheral blood. These receptor sequences come from a young man with acute or convalescent COVID-19.

This chain connects TRBV30 to TRBJ2-7; D uncertain. Trimming stripped 2 bases from V and 2 bases from J, with 13 bases between. The CDR3 contains 14 residues. The germline gives CDR1 GTSNPN, CDR2 SVGIG (reference sequence). The CDR3 region has the DNA TGTGCCTGGAGTCCCTCCCAGGCCCCCTACGAGCAGTACTTC. Encoded protein: CAWSPSQAPYEQYF. The entire variable domain, with the rest obtained from reference TRBV30 and TRBJ2-7, is as follows: SQTIHQWPATLVQPVGSPLSLECTVEGTSNPNLYWYRQAAGRGLQLLFYSVGIGQISSEVPQNLSASRPQDRQFILSSKKLLLSDSGFYLCAWSPSQAPYEQYFGPGTRLTVT.

This sequence joins TRBV15 and TRBJ1-2; D is unresolved. This CDR3 is built from 14 residues. V was clipped by 0 bases and J by 8 bases, with 13 bases between them. Germline V gene lookup returns CDR1 LNHNV and CDR2 YYDKDF (reference sequence). As DNA, the CDR3 is TGTGCCACCAGCAGAGAGGCAGGCTCGAACGGCTACACCTTC. Translated: CATSREAGSNGYTF. Variable domain in full (rest from reference TRBV15 and TRBJ1-2): DAMVIQNPRYQVTQFGKPVTLSCSQTLNHNVMYWYQQKSSQAPKLLFHYYDKDFNNEADTPDNFQSRRPNTSFCFLDIRSPGLGDTAMYLCATSREAGSNGYTFGSGTRLTVV.

The chain combines TRBV5-1 with TRBJ2-1; 14 bases are shared with TRBD2. Germline CDR1 SGHRS, CDR2 YFSETQ. The CDR3 loop spans 16 amino acids. V gave up 3 bases and J gave up 10 bases; unmatched junction bases: 9. CDR3 bases: TGCGCCAGCAGCTGGCCTAGGACTAGCGGGGGGTTAGAGCAGTTCTTC. This gives the protein CASSWPRTSGGLEQFF.

The chain recombines TRBV28 with TRBJ1-6; 8 bases line up with TRBD1. The length of the CDR3 is 18 residues. Germline CDR1 and CDR2: MDHEN and SYDVKM. V lost 5 bases to trimming and J lost 7 bases; unmatched junction nucleotides: 16. The DNA of the CDR3 is TGTGCCAGCAGTCCTGACAGGGGAATCAGGAGCTTAAATTCACCCCTCCACTTT. It specifies CASSPDRGIRSLNSPLHF.

The chain uses TRBV15 and TRBJ2-3; D gene unclear. In germline, CDR1 is LNHNV, CDR2 YYDKDF (reference sequence). The CDR3 extends over 14 amino acids. Trimming left V 1 base short and J 1 base short, with 6 bases between. The CDR3 protein is CATSRVTGTDTQYF. The CDR3, as DNA: TGTGCCACCAGCAGAGTTACTGGCACAGATACGCAGTATTTT.

This clone was detected only once. This chain links TRBV28 with TRBJ1-2, with D hard to call. CDR3 length: 12 amino acids. V shed 6 bases and J shed 7 bases, with 12 bases lying between them. CDR1 MDHEN and CDR2 SYDVKM come from the germline V gene. The CDR3 bases are TGTGCCAGCAGACCGCCAGCTAGTGGCTACACCTTC. It translates to CASRPPASGYTF.

This chain connects TRBV4-1 to TRBJ1-2; 8 nucleotides agree with TRBD1. The CDR3 length is 15 residues. Germline V gene sequence: CDR1 MGHRA, CDR2 YSYEKL. Trimming cost V 5 bases and J 6 bases; bases outside gene matches: 11. CDR3 region: CASSFYRGRFDGYTF. In DNA, the CDR3 is TGCGCCAGCAGCTTCTACAGGGGGAGGTTCGATGGCTACACCTTC.

The V call is TRBV2, the J call TRBJ2-1; 9 bases are a match to TRBD1. With V trimmed by 7 bases and J by 5 bases, 3 bases remained unmatched. The CDR3 totals 13 residues. Germline CDR1 is SNHLY and CDR2 is FYNNEI. In DNA form, the CDR3 reads TGTGCCAGCAAGGGACAGGGTAACAATGAGCAGTTCTTC. Translating gives CASKGQGNNEQFF.

The V call is TRBV7-2, the J call TRBJ2-7; 10 positions match TRBD2. CDR1 is SGHTA, CDR2 FQGNSA, per germline. With 0 bases clipped from V and 4 bases from J, the junction kept 6 bases outside the gene matches. This CDR3 has 16 amino acids. This chain's CDR3 is CASSLAASGGRYEQYF. The CDR3 nucleotides read TGTGCCAGCAGCTTAGCGGCTAGCGGGGGAAGGTACGAGCAGTACTTC. Looking up the rest from reference TRBV7-2 and TRBJ2-7 gives the full variable domain: GAGVSQSPSNKVTEKGKDVELRCDPISGHTALYWYRQSLGQGLEFLIYFQGNSAPDKSGLPSDRFSAERTGGSVSTLTIQRTQQEDSAVYLCASSLAASGGRYEQYFGPGTRLTVT.